These 20 T cell receptor beta chains were sequenced from one sample in a study of T-cell memory formation after mild COVID-19. Using its own MiXCR run on the 5' RACE reads, TCRdb lists one record per CDR3 protein. The sample gives some 150,000 distinct CDR3 sequences, around 25% of which show up once; around 22% is in the top ten. Sequenced sample: PBMCs or a T cell subset sorted from them (not recorded which). These receptors were obtained from an adult woman who had mild COVID-19 (a few samples of this study predate the infection). Cell type and time point are not known.

The chain recombines TRBV6-5 with TRBJ2-7; 8 positions match TRBD2. V lost 5 bases to trimming and J lost 3 bases; unmatched junction nucleotides: 9. CDR1 MNHEY and CDR2 SVGAGI come from the germline V gene. This CDR3 has 15 amino acids. CDR3 sequence (DNA): TGTGCCAGCAGTCATGGAATAGCGGGGATCTACGAGCAGTACTTC. Amino acid sequence: CASSHGIAGIYEQYF.

The V and J genes are TRBV7-8 and TRBJ2-1; unclear D gene. This CDR3 region has 17 residues. CDR1 and CDR2 from the germline V gene are SGHVS and FQNEAQ. V lost 0 bases to trimming and J lost 1 base, with 13 bases between them. DNA for the CDR3: TGTGCCAGCAGCTTAGCGGATTTTGAGATTTCCTACAATGAGCAGTTCTTC. It yields the protein CASSLADFEISYNEQFF.

This clonotype was found a few times. The genes are TRBV25-1 and TRBJ2-7; D remains unclear. In germline, CDR1 is MGHDK, CDR2 SYGVNS. The CDR3 extends over 13 amino acids. Trimming removed 1 base from V and 0 bases from J, with 4 bases in between. CDR3 in amino acids: CASSELGSYEQYF. CDR3 in DNA: TGTGCCAGCAGTGAATTAGGCTCCTACGAGCAGTACTTC.

There are a few counts of this clonotype. The rearrangement joins TRBV6-6 to TRBJ2-1; D gene ambiguous. Germline V gene sequence: CDR1 MNHNY, CDR2 SVGAGI (reference sequence). This CDR3 spans 15 amino acids. V dropped 0 bases and J dropped 4 bases, with 10 bases sitting between them. The CDR3 protein is CASSYSLGGYNEQFF. The CDR3 DNA is TGTGCCAGCAGTTACTCGCTAGGTGGTTACAATGAGCAGTTCTTC.

The chain has TRBV5-1 and TRBJ1-2, with no clear D. Per the germline V gene, CDR1 is SGHRS and CDR2 is YFSETQ. Deletions cut 3 bases from V and 6 bases from J, with 12 bases between. There are 13 residues in the CDR3. In nucleotides, the CDR3 is TGCGCCAGCAGCTCCCGCATGATAGATGGCTACACCTTC. The encoded protein is CASSSRMIDGYTF.

The V call is TRBV6-5, the J call TRBJ1-5; D unclear. There are 15 residues in the CDR3. Germline V gene sequence: CDR1 MNHEY, CDR2 SVGAGI. V lost 0 bases, J lost 3 bases, and 9 bases lay in between. The CDR3: CASSYSAGTNQPQHF. The CDR3, as DNA: TGTGCCAGCAGTTACTCGGCGGGTACCAATCAGCCCCAGCATTTT.

This clonotype was detected only once. This chain uses TRBV4-1 with TRBJ2-4; D possibly corresponds to TRBD1 (6 bases). V was cut by 3 bases and J by 7 bases, with 10 bases left in between. CDR1 is MGHRA and CDR2 is YSYEKL in the germline V gene. This CDR3 spans 13 amino acids. The CDR3 DNA reads TGCGCCAGCAGCCATGAAGACAGGAACATTCAGTACTTC. Protein product: CASSHEDRNIQYF.

The chain is built from TRBV7-9 and TRBJ1-1; TRBD1 matches 11 bases. CDR3 length equals 14 residues. Germline V gene data show CDR1 as SEHNR and CDR2 as FQNEAQ (reference sequence). The DNA of the CDR3 is TGTGCAGCCGATTCCGGGACAGGGGGCACTGAAGCTTTCTTT. Its translation is CAADSGTGGTEAFF. Based on the CDR3 plus reference TRBV7-9 and TRBJ1-1, the full variable domain is DTGVSQNPRHKITKRGQNVTFRCDPISEHNRLYWYRQTLGQGPEFLTYFQNEAQLEKSRLLSDRFSAERPKGSFSTLEIQRTEQGDSAMYLCAADSGTGGTEAFFGQGTRLTVV.

This clonotype was seen at least ten times. The chain is built from TRBV7-3 and TRBJ2-1; D is perhaps TRBD1 (5 bases). The V end was cut by 1 base, the J end by 8 bases, with 12 bases between. The CDR3 length is 14 residues. Germline assignment: CDR1 SGHTA and CDR2 FQGTGA. CDR3: CASSLMAGIDEQFF. The DNA of the CDR3 is TGTGCCAGCAGCTTAATGGCAGGGATCGATGAGCAGTTCTTC.

The table lists this clonotype with a few counts. The V and J genes are TRBV20-1 and TRBJ2-7; 8 positions match TRBD1. The CDR3 covers 11 residues. From germline, CDR1 is DFQATT and CDR2 SNEGSKA (reference sequence). J was trimmed by 12 bases and V by 8 bases; bases with no gene match: 12. CDR3 nucleotides: TGCAGTACCGGGACAGGATGGTGTCGGTACTTC. This translates into CSTGTGWCRYF.

This chain uses TRBV11-1 with TRBJ2-2; 8 bases fit TRBD1. From germline, CDR1 is SGHAT and CDR2 FQDESV (reference sequence). The CDR3 spans 16 residues. The J segment lost 4 bases and the V segment lost 0 bases, leaving 4 bases of the junction unmatched. CDR3 amino acids: CASSLAQGARTGELFF. The CDR3 bases are TGTGCCAGCAGCTTAGCGCAGGGGGCGCGCACCGGGGAGCTGTTTTTT. Full variable domain (rest looked up from reference TRBV11-1 and TRBJ2-2): EAEVAQSPRYKITEKSQAVAFWCDPISGHATLYWYRQILGQGPELLVQFQDESVVDDSQLPKDRFSAERLKGVDSTLKIQPAELGDSAMYLCASSLAQGARTGELFFGEGSRLTVL.

This clonotype occurred a few times. V gene TRBV3-1 combines with J gene TRBJ2-5; TRBD2 aligns across 9 bases. Trimming removed 4 bases from V and 1 base from J; junction bases left unmatched: 4. There are 15 residues in the CDR3. CDR1 and CDR2 from the germline V gene are LGHDT and YNNKEL (reference sequence). The CDR3 protein is CASSLLAGLQETQYF. The CDR3 coding sequence is TGTGCCAGCAGCCTACTAGCGGGCCTCCAAGAGACCCAGTACTTC.

The rearrangement links TRBV5-1 to TRBJ2-7; D not resolved. With 0 bases removed from V and 2 bases from J, the gap between germline ends came to 6 bases. CDR3 length: 13 amino acids. CDR1 and CDR2 (germline): SGHRS, YFSETQ. The CDR3 coding sequence is TGCGCCAGCAGCTTGGACTGGGCCTACGAGCAGTACTTC. Its translation: CASSLDWAYEQYF. The full variable domain, in which reference TRBV5-1 and TRBJ2-7 provide the parts outside the CDR3, is KAGVTQTPRYLIKTRGQQVTLSCSPISGHRSVSWYQQTPGQGLQFLFEYFSETQRNKGNFPGRFSGRQFSNSRSEMNVSTLELGDSALYLCASSLDWAYEQYFGPGTRLTVT.

There are a few counts of this clonotype. V is TRBV15 and J is TRBJ1-1; no firm D call. V lost 1 base to trimming and J lost 8 bases, with 8 bases between them. From germline, CDR1 is LNHNV and CDR2 YYDKDF (reference sequence). The CDR3 has 12 amino acids. CDR3 DNA: TGTGCCACCAGCAGAGCATCCGGGGAAGCTTTCTTT. Its translation is CATSRASGEAFF.

There are a few counts of this clonotype. As DNA, the CDR3 is TGTGCCAGCAGCCAAGTTCCCCCTAGCGGGGGTCACGGCGAGCAGTACTTC. Residues: CASSQVPPSGGHGEQYF. This chain uses TRBV4-2 with TRBJ2-7; 10 bases are a match to TRBD2. The V gene's germline CDR1 is LGHNA and CDR2 YNFKEQ. Trimming took 1 base from V and 6 from J; bases not matched to a gene: 12. The CDR3 length is 17 residues.

This sequence joins TRBV20-1 and TRBJ2-5; D call uncertain. Germline assignment: CDR1 DFQATT and CDR2 SNEGSKA (reference sequence). Trimming pared 2 bases from V and 2 bases from J, leaving 18 bases between. The CDR3 is 16 amino acids. The CDR3 protein is CSARTPGSLLQETQYF. Here the CDR3 DNA reads TGCAGTGCTAGAACTCCGGGCAGCCTTCTTCAAGAGACCCAGTACTTC.

This clonotype occurred a few times. CDR3 region: CASSGNQETQYF. CDR3 in DNA: TGTGCCAGCAGCGGGAATCAAGAGACCCAGTACTTC. This chain joins TRBV12-3 or TRBV12-4 and TRBJ2-5; TRBD2 might be the D (5 bases). This CDR3 region has 12 residues. V was clipped by 6 bases and J by 2 bases, with 7 bases between them.

This clonotype has more than one count but fewer than ten. This chain uses TRBV20-1 with TRBJ2-7; 9 nucleotides line up with TRBD2. Trimming took 1 base from V and 2 from J; bases not matched to a gene: 6. Germline CDR1 DFQATT, CDR2 SNEGSKA (reference sequence). The length of the CDR3 is 15 residues. This CDR3 reads CSARVLAGETYEQYF. CDR3 coding DNA: TGCAGTGCTAGAGTCTTAGCGGGAGAGACCTACGAGCAGTACTTC.

The V and J genes are TRBV11-3 and TRBJ2-3, with a weak D call TRBD1 (5 bases). Trimming removed 1 base from V and 2 bases from J, with 13 bases in between. The CDR3 extends over 16 amino acids. Germline CDR1 SGHNT, CDR2 YENEEA. CDR3 nucleotides: TGTGCCAGCAGCTTAGCCAGGGAACGATTCACAGATACGCAGTATTTT. Its translation is CASSLARERFTDTQYF. Together with reference TRBV11-3 and TRBJ2-3, the CDR3 gives the full variable domain: EAGVVQSPRYKIIEKKQPVAFWCNPISGHNTLYWYLQNLGQGPELLIRYENEEAVDDSQLPKDRFSAERLKGVDSTLKIQPAELGDSAVYLCASSLARERFTDTQYFGPGTRLTVL.

The gene calls are TRBV9 and TRBJ2-7; maybe TRBD2 (5 bases). Trimming took 4 bases from V and 6 from J, leaving 14 bases between them. The CDR3 consists of 13 residues. CDR1 is SGDLS and CDR2 is YYNGEE in the germline V gene. CDR3 protein: CASSPPGISEQYF. CDR3 nucleotides: TGTGCCAGCAGCCCCCCGGGGATTAGCGAGCAGTACTTC.